These T cell receptor beta chains were read from a single sample in a study of T cell responses to AZD1222 COVID-19 vaccine. Assay: immunoSEQ multiplex PCR; the TCRdb copy retains only in-frame clones and omits some. This sample has more than 100,000 clones, with over 85% found just once. This material consisted of peripheral blood, taken on day 0 of AZD1222 vaccination. Receptors were obtained from an adult in good health. Each CDR3 is given with its conserved first and last residue. D genes are given only for firm matches. The listing skips clone size in some rows; elsewhere it reads once, few, many or a size class.

D gene,V gene,J gene,clone size,CDR3 protein,CDR3 DNA
TRBD1,TRBV19,TRBJ1-3,once,CASSPRDRASGNTIYF,TGTGCCAGTAGTCCCCGGGACAGAGCCTCTGGAAACACCATATATTTT
TRBD1,TRBV30,TRBJ1-5,NA,CACRETGEGNQPQHF,TGTGCCTGTCGGGAGACAGGGGAAGGCAATCAGCCCCAGCATTTT
TRBD2,TRBV18,TRBJ2-1,once,CASSRLAGEPFYNEQFF,TGTGCCAGCTCCCGACTAGCGGGAGAGCCCTTCTACAATGAGCAGTTCTTC
TRBD2,TRBV5-6,TRBJ2-5,NA,CASSLGLGLVRETQYF,TGTGCCAGCAGCCTCGGGCTGGGACTAGTGAGAGAGACCCAGTACTTC
TRBD1,TRBV27,TRBJ2-7,NA,CASTPGQGANEQYF,TGTGCCAGCACTCCCGGACAGGGGGCGAACGAGCAGTACTTC
NA,TRBV27,TRBJ2-1,NA,CASSLFADTYNEQFF,TGTGCCAGCAGTTTATTTGCCGACACCTACAATGAGCAGTTCTTC
NA,TRBV7-9,TRBJ2-7,once,CASSLTGNNEQYF,TGTGCCAGCAGCTTAACAGGGAATAACGAGCAGTACTTC
TRBD1,TRBV5-5,TRBJ2-3,NA,CASSWTGRTDTQYF,TGTGCCAGCAGCTGGACAGGGCGCACAGATACGCAGTATTTT
TRBD1,TRBV30,TRBJ1-2,few,CAWSHRGMGGYTF,TGTGCCTGGAGTCACAGGGGAATGGGTGGCTACACCTTC
NA,TRBV7-2,TRBJ2-7,NA,CASSLMRGSYEQYF,TGTGCCAGCAGCTTGATGCGGGGCTCCTACGAGCAGTACTTC
NA,TRBV7-9,TRBJ1-3,few,CASSFGAISGNTIYF,TGTGCCAGCAGCTTTGGCGCGATCTCTGGAAACACCATATATTTT
TRBD1,TRBV6-1,TRBJ2-7,few,CASSEDRFYEQYF,TGTGCCAGCAGTGAGGACAGGTTCTACGAGCAGTACTTC
NA,TRBV6-5,TRBJ1-1,NA,CASSSGLNTEAFF,TGTGCCAGCAGTTCAGGGCTGAACACTGAAGCTTTCTTT
NA,TRBV2,TRBJ2-3,NA,CASVRGTVTDTQYF,TGTGCCAGCGTCAGAGGGACCGTGACGGATACGCAGTATTTT
TRBD2,TRBV5-1,TRBJ2-3,NA,CASSFASGGGADTQYF,TGCGCCAGCAGCTTTGCTAGCGGGGGTGGTGCAGATACGCAGTATTTT
TRBD1,TRBV9,TRBJ1-4,NA,CASSVGTGGLRINEKLFF,TGTGCCAGCAGCGTAGGGACAGGGGGTTTGAGGATTAATGAAAAACTGTTTTTT
TRBD2,TRBV7-6,TRBJ2-5,NA,CASSLGRGGLRETQYF,TGTGCCAGCAGCCTTGGGCGGGGGGGATTGAGAGAGACCCAGTACTTC
NA,TRBV11-2,TRBJ1-1,NA,CASSLNPGGATEAFF,TGTGCCAGCAGCTTAAACCCCGGGGGGGCCACTGAAGCTTTCTTT
NA,TRBV4-1,TRBJ2-3,once,CASSQTGISADTQYF,TGCGCCAGCAGCCAAACAGGAATCAGCGCAGATACGCAGTATTTT
NA,TRBV2,TRBJ1-1,NA,CASSVQESTEAFF,TGTGCCAGCAGTGTTCAGGAAAGCACTGAAGCTTTCTTT
TRBD2,TRBV19,TRBJ2-1,NA,CASSPVGLIAGSYNEQFF,TGTGCCAGTAGCCCCGTCGGCCTCATAGCGGGATCCTACAATGAGCAGTTCTTC
TRBD1,TRBV30,TRBJ1-5,NA,CAWRDRARGPQHF,TGTGCCTGGAGAGACAGGGCGAGGGGGCCCCAGCATTTT
NA,TRBV24-1,TRBJ1-6,once,CATSAQYNSPLHF,TGTGCCACCAGTGCACAGTATAATTCACCCCTCCACTTT
TRBD1,TRBV27,TRBJ2-2,NA,CASSQTGPGELFF,TGTGCCAGCAGTCAGACAGGGCCCGGGGAGCTGTTTTTT
TRBD2,TRBV6-5,TRBJ2-3,NA,CASSYSREGDTQYF,TGTGCCAGCAGTTACTCTCGGGAGGGAGATACGCAGTATTTT
NA,TRBV27,TRBJ1-6,NA,CASKRADSPLHF,TGTGCCAGCAAGAGGGCGGATTCACCCCTCCACTTT
NA,TRBV29-1,TRBJ1-3,NA,CSVEDESSGNTIYF,TGCAGCGTGGAGGACGAAAGCTCTGGAAACACCATATATTTT
TRBD1,TRBV6-5,TRBJ1-1,large,CASHRGGTEAFF,TGTGCCAGCCACAGGGGTGGTACTGAAGCTTTCTTT
TRBD1,TRBV27,TRBJ2-2,NA,CASSLSKPLGTGNTGELFF,TGTGCCAGCAGTTTATCCAAGCCCCTCGGGACAGGAAACACCGGGGAGCTGTTTTTT
NA,TRBV4-2,TRBJ2-1,NA,CASSQDADRAYNEQFF,TGTGCCAGCAGCCAAGATGCGGATAGGGCATACAATGAGCAGTTCTTC
NA,TRBV6-6,TRBJ1-3,NA,CASNGAGTSSGNTIYF,TGTGCCAGCAACGGGGCGGGGACAAGCTCTGGAAACACCATATATTTT
NA,TRBV29-1,TRBJ1-1,NA,CSARTGLNTEAFF,TGCAGCGCCCGAACGGGACTGAACACTGAAGCTTTCTTT
NA,TRBV5-1,TRBJ1-3,NA,CASSWASEAGNTIYF,TGCGCCAGCAGCTGGGCCTCGGAAGCTGGAAACACCATATATTTT
TRBD1,TRBV18,TRBJ1-1,once,CASSLRTGGRLGDSAEAFF,TGTGCCAGCTCACTCCGGACAGGGGGAAGGTTGGGTGATTCGGCTGAAGCTTTCTTT
NA,TRBV30,TRBJ2-3,NA,CAWTRSTDTQYF,TGTGCCTGGACCAGAAGCACAGATACGCAGTATTTT
TRBD1,TRBV7-2,TRBJ1-1,once,CASSGYPGQKNMNTEAFF,TGTGCCAGCAGCGGGTACCCGGGACAGAAGAACATGAACACTGAAGCTTTCTTT
NA,TRBV14,TRBJ1-3,NA,CASSQVSGSGNTIYF,TGTGCCAGCAGCCAAGTGTCGGGGTCTGGAAACACCATATATTTT
TRBD2,TRBV5-1,TRBJ2-3,NA,CASSLAPGGSTDTQYF,TGCGCCAGCAGCTTGGCCCCGGGGGGAAGCACAGATACGCAGTATTTT
TRBD2,TRBV4-1,TRBJ2-6,NA,CASSSRGESGANVLTF,TGCGCCAGCAGCTCACGGGGGGAATCCGGGGCCAACGTCCTGACTTTC
TRBD2,TRBV5-4,TRBJ2-1,NA,CASSHSGELGRGQFF,TGTGCCAGCAGCCATAGCGGGGAATTGGGAAGGGGGCAGTTCTTC
TRBD1,TRBV7-9,TRBJ2-7,NA,CASSLSSATGLYEQYF,TGTGCCAGCAGCCTTTCCTCTGCGACAGGGCTCTACGAGCAGTACTTC
NA,TRBV4-1,TRBJ2-3,few,CASSQPTMSSMGRTDTQYF,TGCGCCAGCAGCCAACCTACCATGTCATCCATGGGAAGGACAGATACGCAGTATTTT
NA,TRBV7-2,TRBJ1-5,NA,CASSLGGYGPQHF,TGTGCCAGCAGCTTGGGTGGGTATGGGCCCCAGCATTTT
NA,TRBV5-1,TRBJ1-1,NA,CASSLEQGSEAFF,TGCGCCAGCAGCTTGGAACAGGGTAGTGAAGCTTTCTTT
NA,TRBV5-6,TRBJ2-5,NA,CASSLSDAGPYF,TGTGCCAGCAGCTTAAGCGACGCAGGGCCCTACTTC
NA,TRBV10-3,TRBJ1-1,once,CAISGGGKAFF,TGTGCCATCAGTGGGGGGGGGAAAGCTTTCTTT
NA,TRBV2,TRBJ2-6,once,CASSQRQIFSGANVLTF,TGTGCCAGCAGCCAGAGACAGATCTTCTCTGGGGCCAACGTCCTGACTTTC
NA,TRBV5-5,TRBJ1-2,once,CASILVAGTKTYGYTF,TGTGCCAGCATCCTAGTAGCCGGGACAAAGACTTATGGCTACACCTTC
NA,TRBV7-9,TRBJ2-4,once,CASSPESVSKNIQYF,TGTGCCAGCAGCCCCGAAAGCGTTTCCAAAAACATTCAGTACTTC
NA,TRBV2,TRBJ2-7,NA,CASSVRGSEQYF,TGTGCCAGCAGTGTTCGGGGGTCCGAGCAGTACTTC
TRBD1,TRBV3-1/TRBV3-2,TRBJ1-3,NA,CASSQGLQGAGNTIYF,TGTGCCAGCAGCCAAGGACTCCAGGGGGCTGGAAACACCATATATTTT